Following are 24 T cell receptor beta chains from one sample sequenced in a study of blood T cell repertoires in COVID-19. Method: immunoSEQ multiplex PCR; TCRdb's copy keeps in-frame clones and lacks some. The sample yields about 120,000 clones, approximately 83% seen once. The source material was peripheral blood. Every receptor here comes from a man older than 75 with active or convalescent COVID-19.

The chain carries TRBV28 and TRBJ2-2; 8 nucleotides line up with TRBD1. The germline CDR1 and CDR2 sequences are MDHEN and SYDVKM. After removal of 9 bases from V and 7 bases from J, the junction contained 4 bases not matched to a gene. The CDR3 consists of 12 residues. As DNA, the CDR3 is TGTGCCAGTTTACAGGGGGACGGGGAGCTGTTTTTT. Translation: CASLQGDGELFF.

The chain is built from TRBV7-5 and TRBJ2-1; the D call of TRBD1 is as the table states it, not checked on the DNA. TRBV7-5 represents a pseudogene. CDR3 length: 15 amino acids. The CDR3 loop reads CVRSFGQGPYNEQFF. For the CDR3, the DNA is TGTGTCAGAAGCTTCGGACAGGGTCCATACAATGAGCAGTTCTTC.

The chain uses TRBV6-2 or TRBV6-3 and TRBJ2-7; D is perhaps TRBD1 (7 bases). Between the trimmed V and J ends, which lost 0 bases and 3 bases, there was a span of 18 bases. CDR3 length: 17 amino acids. Germline loops: CDR1 MNHEY, CDR2 SVGEGT. The CDR3 loop is CASSYSVGGGLVYEQYF. CDR3 DNA: TGTGCCAGCAGTTACTCGGTTGGAGGGGGCCTAGTCTACGAGCAGTACTTC.

The chain recombines TRBV30 with TRBJ1-3; TRBD1 agrees at 7 bases. The germline CDR1 and CDR2 sequences are GTSNPN and SVGIG (reference sequence). Trimming cost V 4 bases and J 3 bases; bases outside gene matches: 6. The CDR3 is 14 amino acids. CDR3 sequence (DNA): TGTGCCTGGATGACAGGGTCGAGTGGAAACACCATATATTTT. Translation gives CAWMTGSSGNTIYF.

The rearrangement joins TRBV10-3 to TRBJ1-5, with 8 bases lining up with TRBD1. V dropped 2 bases and J dropped 3; count of bases not matched to a gene: 3. The CDR3 extends over 15 amino acids. Germline lookup yields CDR1 ENHRY and CDR2 SYGVKD. In nucleotides, the CDR3 is TGTGCCATCAGTGAGCGACAGGGGAACAATCAGCCCCAGCATTTT. Translation gives CAISERQGNNQPQHF.

This clone was detected once. CDR3 DNA sequence: TGTGCCAGCAGCGATGTCGGTGGGGCGATAGATACGCAGTATTTT. Amino acid sequence: CASSDVGGAIDTQYF. This rearrangement joins TRBV11-3 to TRBJ2-3, with a tentative D call TRBD1 (5 bases). From germline, CDR1 is SGHNT and CDR2 YENEEA. This CDR3 spans 15 amino acids. V lost 5 bases, J lost 5 bases, and 17 bases lay in between.

V is TRBV7-9 and J is TRBJ1-2; 9 nucleotides align to TRBD1. The germline V gene has CDR1 SEHNR and CDR2 FQNEAQ (reference sequence). The CDR3 spans 15 residues. Trimming took 5 bases from V and 3 from J; bases not matched to a gene: 7. As DNA, the CDR3 is TGTGCCAGCAGCCCTCCGGGACAGGGTTACTATGGCTACACCTTC. It is translated as CASSPPGQGYYGYTF.

The genes are TRBV19 and TRBJ1-6; D may be TRBD1 (6 bases). V was clipped by 5 bases and J by 6 bases, with 14 bases between them. Germline assignment: CDR1 LNHDA and CDR2 SQIVND (reference sequence). The CDR3 runs 15 residues. The CDR3 loop is CASSSQGFRNSPLHF. CDR3 DNA: TGTGCCAGTAGTTCCCAGGGGTTTCGTAATTCACCCCTCCACTTT.

This chain uses TRBV10-3 with TRBJ2-5; 7 positions match TRBD2. V shed 4 bases, J shed 2 bases, and the junction held 1 base outside the gene matches. Germline V gene sequence: CDR1 ENHRY, CDR2 SYGVKD. The CDR3 extends over 13 amino acids. Here the CDR3 DNA reads TGTGCCATCAGTGGGGGACTACAAGAGACCCAGTACTTC. Protein product: CAISGGLQETQYF.

J is TRBJ2-7 and V is TRBV5-4, with 7 bases that match TRBD1. V lost 4 bases, J lost 4 bases, and 17 bases stayed unmatched. Germline V lookup: CDR1 SGHNT, CDR2 YYREEE (reference sequence). This CDR3 contains 17 residues. CDR3 DNA: TGTGCCAGCAGCCCGAACAGGGGTAAAGACAAGGGGTACGAGCAGTACTTC. Translation gives CASSPNRGKDKGYEQYF.

V usage is TRBV5-1 and J usage is TRBJ2-7; the match to TRBD2 covers 7 bases. V lost 4 bases to trimming and J lost 3 bases; unmatched junction nucleotides: 7. The CDR3 has 14 residues. Germline V gene lookup returns CDR1 SGHRS and CDR2 YFSETQ. This CDR3 reads CASSPGGGGYEQYF. The CDR3 nucleotides read TGCGCCAGCAGCCCGGGAGGTGGTGGCTACGAGCAGTACTTC.

The CDR3 region is CASTARRDTIYF. As DNA, the CDR3 is TGTGCCAGTACCGCTAGACGGGACACCATATATTTT. This chain joins TRBV19 and TRBJ1-3; D gene uncertain. Germline loops: CDR1 LNHDA, CDR2 SQIVND (reference sequence). The CDR3 covers 12 residues. Between the trimmed V and J ends, which lost 7 bases and 8 bases, there was a span of 12 bases.

This chain joins TRBV15 and TRBJ1-2; 11 bases line up with TRBD1. CDR1 and CDR2 (germline): LNHNV, YYDKDF (reference sequence). Trimming took 0 bases from V and 4 from J; bases not matched to a gene: 7. CDR3 size: 17 residues. The chain's CDR3 is CATSRDYHGTGGYGYTF. In nucleotides, the CDR3 is TGTGCCACCAGCAGAGATTACCACGGGACAGGGGGCTATGGCTACACCTTC.

The chain links TRBV10-3 to TRBJ1-5; D gene uncertain. The CDR3 has 14 residues. V lost 3 bases to trimming and J lost 4 bases, with 10 bases between them. Germline lookup yields CDR1 ENHRY and CDR2 SYGVKD. The CDR3: CAISDLDGNQPQHF. CDR3 nucleotide sequence: TGTGCCATCAGTGACCTAGACGGGAATCAGCCCCAGCATTTT.

V is TRBV5-1 and J is TRBJ2-5, with 14 nucleotides matching TRBD2. V was clipped by 4 bases and J by 6 bases; unmatched bases: 8. The CDR3 contains 16 residues. CDR1 is SGHRS, CDR2 YFSETQ, per germline. The CDR3 bases are TGCGCCAGCAGCGACGGGACTAGCGGGGGTGTTAAGACCCAGTACTTC. Amino acid sequence: CASSDGTSGGVKTQYF.

The chain joins TRBV30 to TRBJ1-4; D might be TRBD1 (5 bases). The CDR3 covers 15 residues. Germline CDR1 is GTSNPN and CDR2 is SVGIG (reference sequence). V lost 3 bases, J lost 8 bases, and 19 bases lay in between. The CDR3 loop is CAWRTNNPRAEKLFF. For the CDR3, the DNA is TGTGCCTGGAGAACTAACAACCCCAGGGCGGAAAAACTGTTTTTT.

The rearrangement uses TRBV27 and TRBJ2-7; the match to TRBD1 covers 10 bases. The germline V gene has CDR1 MNHEY and CDR2 SMNVEV (reference sequence). The ends lost 7 bases at V and 2 bases at J; junction bases unmatched: 8. The CDR3 loop spans 15 amino acids. CDR3 nucleotide sequence: TGTGCCAGCACGATCACCGGGACAGGGGCCTACGAGCAGTACTTC. Translating it yields CASTITGTGAYEQYF.

The rearrangement uses TRBV4-1 and TRBJ2-1, with 11 bases fitting TRBD2. Trimming at V came to 0 bases and at J to 7 bases, leaving 8 bases not matched to a gene. Germline loops: CDR1 MGHRA, CDR2 YSYEKL. CDR3 length: 17 residues. The CDR3 DNA reads as TGCGCCAGCAGCCAAGAGGGGGCTAGCGGGGGGACGAATGAGCAGTTCTTC. Translating it yields CASSQEGASGGTNEQFF.

The chain is built from TRBV3-1 (or the pseudogene TRBV3-2) and TRBJ2-1; TRBD2 might be the D (5 bases). V lost 5 bases, J lost 2 bases, and 13 bases lay in between. Germline CDR1 is LGHDT and CDR2 is YNNKEL (reference sequence). There are 15 residues in the CDR3. CDR3 coding DNA: TGTGCCAGCAGCTCAGGCCGGGGAACCTACAATGAGCAGTTCTTC. Amino acid sequence: CASSSGRGTYNEQFF.

This clone was picked up one time. The chain uses TRBV6-4 and TRBJ1-2; TRBD1 agrees at 9 bases. The junction had 11 bases not matched to a gene; V was cut back by 6 bases and J by 6 bases. Germline-derived CDR1 and CDR2 are MRHNA and SNTAGT. The CDR3 extends over 15 amino acids. CDR3 coding DNA: TGTGCCAGCAGCTTGACATGGGACAGGGAGGATGGCTACACCTTC. As protein: CASSLTWDREDGYTF.

This clone was counted once. In DNA, the CDR3 is TGTGCCAGCAGCCCGAGTGGCAGGAGGGGTGCTGGGGCCAACGTCCTGACTTTC. It yields the protein CASSPSGRRGAGANVLTF. This chain links TRBV9 with TRBJ2-6, with a weak D call TRBD2 (6 bases). Trimming removed 4 bases from V and 2 bases from J, with 19 bases in between. Looked up from germline, CDR1 is SGDLS and CDR2 is YYNGEE. This CDR3 spans 18 amino acids. The variable domain in full, with the rest retrieved from reference TRBV9 and TRBJ2-6, is DSGVTQTPKHLITATGQRVTLRCSPRSGDLSVYWYQQSLDQGLQFLIQYYNGEERAKGNILERFSAQQFPDLHSELNLSSLELGDSALYFCASSPSGRRGAGANVLTFGAGSRLTVL.

The chain recombines TRBV4-1 with TRBJ1-3; no clear D. The CDR3 has 15 amino acids. CDR1 and CDR2 from the germline V gene are MGHRA and YSYEKL. V lost 2 bases, J lost 0 bases, and 8 bases lay in between. The CDR3 protein is CASSQPLASGNTIYF. As DNA, the CDR3 is TGCGCCAGCAGCCAACCATTAGCCTCTGGAAACACCATATATTTT.

The chain carries TRBV2 and TRBJ1-1; D is ambiguous. The CDR3 runs 15 residues. V lost 0 bases and J 4 bases, leaving 12 bases between the germline ends. Germline V gene sequence: CDR1 SNHLY, CDR2 FYNNEI. The CDR3 region is CASSEAESQSTEAFF. The CDR3 DNA reads as TGTGCCAGCAGTGAAGCGGAGTCGCAGTCCACTGAAGCTTTCTTT. The full variable domain, completed using reference TRBV2 and TRBJ1-1, is EPEVTQTPSHQVTQMGQEVILRCVPISNHLYFYWYRQILGQKVEFLVSFYNNEISEKSEIFDDQFSVERPDGSNFTLKIRSTKLEDSAMYFCASSEAESQSTEAFFGQGTRLTVV.

V usage is TRBV5-1 and J usage is TRBJ2-6; TRBD1 agrees at 11 bases. V dropped 4 bases and J dropped 0; count of bases not matched to a gene: 0. This CDR3 spans 16 amino acids. CDR1 and CDR2 from the germline V gene are SGHRS and YFSETQ. CDR3: CASSGTGGSGANVLTF. The CDR3 DNA sequence: TGCGCCAGCAGCGGGACAGGGGGCTCTGGGGCCAACGTCCTGACTTTC.